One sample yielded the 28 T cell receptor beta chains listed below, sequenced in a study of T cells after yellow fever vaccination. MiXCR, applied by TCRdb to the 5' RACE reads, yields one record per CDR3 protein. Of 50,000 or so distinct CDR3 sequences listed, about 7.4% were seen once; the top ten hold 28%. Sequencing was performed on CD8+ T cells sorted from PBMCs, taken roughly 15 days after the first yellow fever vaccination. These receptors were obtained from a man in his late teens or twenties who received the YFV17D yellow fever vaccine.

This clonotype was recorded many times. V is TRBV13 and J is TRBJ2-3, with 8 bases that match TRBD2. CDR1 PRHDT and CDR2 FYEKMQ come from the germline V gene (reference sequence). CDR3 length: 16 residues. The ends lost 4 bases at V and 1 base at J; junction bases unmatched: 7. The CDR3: CASSSNRGGGTDTQYF. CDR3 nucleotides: TGTGCCAGCAGCTCAAACCGGGGGGGTGGCACAGATACGCAGTATTTT.

The CDR3 DNA reads as TGTGCCAGCAGCGTAGCCCAAACTAGCGGGGGGTTCTACAATGAGCAGTTCTTC. Translation gives CASSVAQTSGGFYNEQFF. J is TRBJ2-1 and V is TRBV9; 12 positions agree with TRBD2. The trim removed 0 bases at V and 3 bases at J, leaving 7 bases unmatched. The CDR3 length is 18 residues. Germline CDR1 reads SGDLS; CDR2 reads YYNGEE.

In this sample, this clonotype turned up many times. The CDR3 nucleotides read TGTGCCACCAGTGATTCTAGACACACCTCGCCCCAGCATTTT. The encoded protein is CATSDSRHTSPQHF. V is TRBV24-1 and J is TRBJ1-5; no firm D call. This CDR3 is 14 amino acids long. The germline gives CDR1 KGHDR, CDR2 SFDVKD. The ends were cut back, 2 bases at V and 9 bases at J, with 13 bases in the middle.

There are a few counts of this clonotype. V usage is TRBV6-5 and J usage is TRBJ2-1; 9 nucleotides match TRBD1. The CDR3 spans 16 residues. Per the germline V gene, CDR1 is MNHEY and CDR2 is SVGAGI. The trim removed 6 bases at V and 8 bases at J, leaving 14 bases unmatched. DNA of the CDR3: TGTGCCAGCAGCTTAACCGGGACAGGGAGTTTCGATGAGCAGTTCTTC. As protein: CASSLTGTGSFDEQFF.

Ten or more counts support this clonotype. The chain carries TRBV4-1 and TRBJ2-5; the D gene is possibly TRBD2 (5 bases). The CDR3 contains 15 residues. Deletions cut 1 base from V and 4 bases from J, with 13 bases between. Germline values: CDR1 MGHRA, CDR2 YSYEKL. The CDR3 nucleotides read TGCGCCAGCAGCCAAGTTGATTTGGGGAGAGAGACCCAGTACTTC. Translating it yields CASSQVDLGRETQYF.

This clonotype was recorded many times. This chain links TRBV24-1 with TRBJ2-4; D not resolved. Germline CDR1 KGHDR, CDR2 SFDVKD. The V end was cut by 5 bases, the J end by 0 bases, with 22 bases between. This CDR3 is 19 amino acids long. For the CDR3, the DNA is TGTGCCACCAGTGTTTTCTTAGGTACTCCAGCCCTAGCCAAAAACATTCAGTACTTC. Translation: CATSVFLGTPALAKNIQYF.

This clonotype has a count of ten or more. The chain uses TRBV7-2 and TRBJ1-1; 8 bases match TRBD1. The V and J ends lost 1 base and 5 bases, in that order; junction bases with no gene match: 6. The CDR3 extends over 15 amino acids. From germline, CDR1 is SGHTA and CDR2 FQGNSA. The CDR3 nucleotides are TGTGCCAGCAGCTTAGTCCCCAGGGGGCTTACTGAAGCTTTCTTT. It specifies CASSLVPRGLTEAFF.

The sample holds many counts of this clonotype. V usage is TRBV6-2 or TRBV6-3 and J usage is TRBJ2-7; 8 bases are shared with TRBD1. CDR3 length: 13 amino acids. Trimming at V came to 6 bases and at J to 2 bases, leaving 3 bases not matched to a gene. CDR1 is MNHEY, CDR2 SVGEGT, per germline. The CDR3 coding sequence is TGTGCCAGCAGGCCGGGACAGGCCTACGAGCAGTACTTC. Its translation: CASRPGQAYEQYF.

The CDR3 sequence: CASSFSGAYGYTF. CDR3 nucleotides: TGTGCCAGCAGCTTCAGCGGGGCCTATGGCTACACCTTC. The rearrangement uses TRBV5-4 and TRBJ1-2; the D gene is possibly TRBD1 (5 bases). Germline lookup yields CDR1 SGHNT and CDR2 YYREEE (reference sequence). V gave up 2 bases and J gave up 4 bases, with 9 bases separating them. This CDR3 has 13 amino acids.

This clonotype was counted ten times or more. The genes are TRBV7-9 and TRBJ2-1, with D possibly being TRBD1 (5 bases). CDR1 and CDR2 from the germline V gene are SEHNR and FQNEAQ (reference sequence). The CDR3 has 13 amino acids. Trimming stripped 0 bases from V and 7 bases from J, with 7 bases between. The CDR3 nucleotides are TGTGCCAGCAGCTTAGCCAGGGAAAATGAGCAGTTCTTC. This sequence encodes CASSLARENEQFF.

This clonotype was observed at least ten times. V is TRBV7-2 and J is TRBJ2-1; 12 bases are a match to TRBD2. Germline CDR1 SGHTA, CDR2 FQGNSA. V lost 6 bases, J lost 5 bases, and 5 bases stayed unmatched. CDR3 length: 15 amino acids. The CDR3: CASRVTSGGHNEQFF. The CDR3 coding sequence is TGTGCCAGCAGAGTTACTAGCGGGGGGCACAATGAGCAGTTCTTC.

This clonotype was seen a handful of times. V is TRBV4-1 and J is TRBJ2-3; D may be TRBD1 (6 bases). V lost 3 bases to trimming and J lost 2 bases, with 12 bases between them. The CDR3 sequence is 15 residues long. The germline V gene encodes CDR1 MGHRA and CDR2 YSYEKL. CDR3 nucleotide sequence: TGCGCCAGCAGCCAGGGGACAATGTTCACAGATACGCAGTATTTT. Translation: CASSQGTMFTDTQYF.

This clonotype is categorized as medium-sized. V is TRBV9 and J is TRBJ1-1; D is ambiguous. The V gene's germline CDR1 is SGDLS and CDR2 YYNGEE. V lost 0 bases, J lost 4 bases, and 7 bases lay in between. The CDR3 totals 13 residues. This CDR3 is CASSVGTGTEAFF. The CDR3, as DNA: TGTGCCAGCAGCGTAGGGACGGGCACTGAAGCTTTCTTT.

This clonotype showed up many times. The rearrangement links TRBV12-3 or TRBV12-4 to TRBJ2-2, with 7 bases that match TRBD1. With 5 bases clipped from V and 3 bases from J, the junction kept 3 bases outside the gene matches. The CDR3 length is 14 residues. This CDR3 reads CASSGDSYTGELFF. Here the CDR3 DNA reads TGTGCCAGCAGTGGGGACAGTTACACCGGGGAGCTGTTTTTT.

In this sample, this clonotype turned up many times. The CDR3 loop is CASSLAGGSNQPQHF. CDR3 coding DNA: TGTGCCAGCAGCTTAGCAGGGGGGAGCAATCAGCCCCAGCATTTT. J is TRBJ1-5 and V is TRBV7-6; perhaps TRBD1 as D (6 bases). Germline V gene data show CDR1 as SGHVS and CDR2 as FNYEAQ. The CDR3 consists of 15 residues. V lost 0 bases to trimming and J lost 1 base, with 7 bases between them.

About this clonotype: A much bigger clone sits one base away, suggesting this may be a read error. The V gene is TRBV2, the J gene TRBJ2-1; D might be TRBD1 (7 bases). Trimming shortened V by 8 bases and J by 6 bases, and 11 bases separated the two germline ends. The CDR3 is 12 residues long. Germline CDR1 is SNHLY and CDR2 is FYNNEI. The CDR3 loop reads CASRRGANEQFF. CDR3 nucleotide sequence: TGTGCCAGCCGCAGGGGGGCCAATGAGCAGTTCTTC.

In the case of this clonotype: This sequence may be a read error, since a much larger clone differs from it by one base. In DNA form, the CDR3 reads TGTGTCAGCAGCGCGGTATTGGGGGGGGACCAAGAGACCCAGTACTTC. It is translated as CVSSAVLGGDQETQYF. The chain carries TRBV7-9 and TRBJ2-5; 7 bases are a match to TRBD2. Germline V gene data show CDR1 as SEHNR and CDR2 as FQNEAQ (reference sequence). CDR3 length: 16 residues.

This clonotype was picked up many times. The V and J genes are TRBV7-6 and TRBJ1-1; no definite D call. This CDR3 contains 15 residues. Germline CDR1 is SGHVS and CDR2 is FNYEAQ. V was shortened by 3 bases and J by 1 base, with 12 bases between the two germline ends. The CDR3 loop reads CASSFGGKGNTEAFF. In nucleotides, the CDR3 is TGTGCCAGCAGCTTCGGTGGAAAGGGGAACACTGAAGCTTTCTTT.

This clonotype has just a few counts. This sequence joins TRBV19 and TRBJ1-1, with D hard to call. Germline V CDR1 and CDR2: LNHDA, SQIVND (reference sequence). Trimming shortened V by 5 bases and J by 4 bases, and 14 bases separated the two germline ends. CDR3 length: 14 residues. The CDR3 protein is CASSSIAGSTEAFF. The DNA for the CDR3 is TGTGCCAGTAGTTCGATTGCGGGAAGCACTGAAGCTTTCTTT.

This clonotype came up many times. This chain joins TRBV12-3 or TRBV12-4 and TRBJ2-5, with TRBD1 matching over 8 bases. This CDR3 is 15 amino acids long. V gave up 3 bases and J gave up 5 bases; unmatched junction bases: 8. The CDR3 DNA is TGTGCCAGCAGTTTCTCGGACAGGGCTGTGGAGACCCAGTACTTC. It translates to CASSFSDRAVETQYF.

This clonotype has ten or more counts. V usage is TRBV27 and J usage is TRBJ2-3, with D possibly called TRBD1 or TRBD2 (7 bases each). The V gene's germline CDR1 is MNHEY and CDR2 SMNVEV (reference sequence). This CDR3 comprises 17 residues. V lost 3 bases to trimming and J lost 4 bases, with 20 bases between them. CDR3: CASSLAGDSRGADTQYF. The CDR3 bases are TGTGCCAGCAGTTTGGCGGGGGACAGCAGAGGGGCAGATACGCAGTATTTT.

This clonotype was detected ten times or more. The CDR3 loop is CASSYSGLIAGELFF. CDR3 sequence (DNA): TGTGCCAGCAGTTACTCGGGCCTCATCGCCGGGGAGCTGTTTTTT. The V call is TRBV6-5, the J call TRBJ2-2, with D unresolved. Trimming stripped 0 bases from V and 6 bases from J, with 11 bases between. Per germline, CDR1 MNHEY and CDR2 SVGAGI. The CDR3 spans 15 residues.

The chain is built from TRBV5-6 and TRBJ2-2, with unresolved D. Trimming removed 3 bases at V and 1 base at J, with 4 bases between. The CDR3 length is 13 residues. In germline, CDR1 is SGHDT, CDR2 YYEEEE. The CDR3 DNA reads TGTGCCAGCAGCTCGTTGAACACCGGGGAGCTGTTTTTT. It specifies CASSSLNTGELFF.

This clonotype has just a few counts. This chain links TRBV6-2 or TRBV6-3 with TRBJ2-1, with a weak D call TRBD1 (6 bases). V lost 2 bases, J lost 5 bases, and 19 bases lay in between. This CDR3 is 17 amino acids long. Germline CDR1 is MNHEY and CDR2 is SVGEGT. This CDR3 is CASSYRQGNVYDNEQFF. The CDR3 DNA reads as TGTGCCAGCAGTTACCGGCAGGGGAACGTCTACGACAATGAGCAGTTCTTC.

CDR3 DNA sequence: TGCGCCAGCAGCTTGCGGACAGTGAACTATGGCTACACCTTC. Translation: CASSLRTVNYGYTF. V and J are TRBV5-1 and TRBJ1-2, with a weak D call TRBD1 (6 bases). CDR3 length: 14 amino acids. Germline CDR1 reads SGHRS; CDR2 reads YFSETQ. V gave up 1 base and J gave up 2 bases, with 9 bases separating them.

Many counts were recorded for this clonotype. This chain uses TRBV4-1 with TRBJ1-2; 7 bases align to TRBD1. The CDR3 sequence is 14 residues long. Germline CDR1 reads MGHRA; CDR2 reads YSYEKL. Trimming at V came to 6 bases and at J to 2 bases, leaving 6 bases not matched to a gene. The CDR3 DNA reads TGCGCCAGCAGTGAAGACAGGGAGAACTATGGCTACACCTTC. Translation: CASSEDRENYGYTF.

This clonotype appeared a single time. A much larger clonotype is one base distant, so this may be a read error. The CDR3 region is CASSEAGDPFDEQFF. CDR3 sequence (DNA): TGTGCCAGCAGTGAAGCGGGGGACCCCTTCGATGAGCAGTTCTTC. The V and J genes are TRBV2 and TRBJ2-1; either TRBD1 or TRBD2 may fit D (5 bases each). The CDR3 length is 15 residues. Germline V gene sequence: CDR1 SNHLY, CDR2 FYNNEI. The ends were cut back, 0 bases at V and 8 bases at J, with 14 bases in the middle.

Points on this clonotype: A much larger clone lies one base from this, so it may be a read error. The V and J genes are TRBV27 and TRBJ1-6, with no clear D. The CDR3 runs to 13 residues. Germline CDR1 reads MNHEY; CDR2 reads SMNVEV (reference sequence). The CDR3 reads CASSMLNNSPLLF. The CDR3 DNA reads TGTGCCAGCAGTATGCTGAATAATTCACCCCTCCTCTTT.